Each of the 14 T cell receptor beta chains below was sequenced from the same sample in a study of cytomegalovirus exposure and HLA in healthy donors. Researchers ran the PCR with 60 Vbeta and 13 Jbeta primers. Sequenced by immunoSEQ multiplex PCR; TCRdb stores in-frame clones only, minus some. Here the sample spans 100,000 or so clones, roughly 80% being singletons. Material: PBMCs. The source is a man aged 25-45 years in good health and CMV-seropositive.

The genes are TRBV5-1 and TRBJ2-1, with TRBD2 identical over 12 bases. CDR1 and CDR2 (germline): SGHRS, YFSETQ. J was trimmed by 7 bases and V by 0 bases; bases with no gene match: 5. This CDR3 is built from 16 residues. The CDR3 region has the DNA TGCGCCAGCAGCTTGGGCACTAGCGGGGGGATTAATGAGCAGTTCTTC. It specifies CASSLGTSGGINEQFF.

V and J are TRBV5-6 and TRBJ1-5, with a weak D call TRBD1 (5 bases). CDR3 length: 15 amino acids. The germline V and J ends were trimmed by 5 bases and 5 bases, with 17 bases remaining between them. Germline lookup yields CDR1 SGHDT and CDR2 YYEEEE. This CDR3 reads CASSPGGNRDQPQHF. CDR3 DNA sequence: TGTGCCAGCAGTCCGGGGGGGAATAGGGATCAGCCCCAGCATTTT.

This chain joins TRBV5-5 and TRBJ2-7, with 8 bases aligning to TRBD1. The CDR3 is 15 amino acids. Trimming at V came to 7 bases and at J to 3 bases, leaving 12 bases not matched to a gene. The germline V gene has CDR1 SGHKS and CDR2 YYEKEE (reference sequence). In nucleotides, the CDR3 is TGTGCCAGCGGCAGAGGACAGGGCAGAAGCTACGAGCAGTACTTC. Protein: CASGRGQGRSYEQYF.

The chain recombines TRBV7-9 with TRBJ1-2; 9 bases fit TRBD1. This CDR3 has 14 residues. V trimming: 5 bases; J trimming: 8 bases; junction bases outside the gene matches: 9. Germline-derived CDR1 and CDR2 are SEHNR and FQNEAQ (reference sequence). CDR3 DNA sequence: TGTGCCAGCAGCCCTAAAACAGGGGGCCAAGGCTACACCTTC. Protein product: CASSPKTGGQGYTF.

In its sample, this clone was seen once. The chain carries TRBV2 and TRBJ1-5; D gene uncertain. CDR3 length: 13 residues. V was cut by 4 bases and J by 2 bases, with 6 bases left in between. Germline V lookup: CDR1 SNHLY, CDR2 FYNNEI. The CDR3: CASSGARNQPQHF. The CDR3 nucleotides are TGTGCCAGCAGTGGGGCCCGCAATCAGCCCCAGCATTTT.

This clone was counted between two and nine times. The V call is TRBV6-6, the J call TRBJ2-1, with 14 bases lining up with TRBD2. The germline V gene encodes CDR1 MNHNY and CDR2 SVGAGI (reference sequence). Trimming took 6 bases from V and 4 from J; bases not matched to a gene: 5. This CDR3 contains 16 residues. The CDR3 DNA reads TGTGCCAGCAGCCGGACTAGCGGGGGGTTTTACAATGAGCAGTTCTTC. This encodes CASSRTSGGFYNEQFF.

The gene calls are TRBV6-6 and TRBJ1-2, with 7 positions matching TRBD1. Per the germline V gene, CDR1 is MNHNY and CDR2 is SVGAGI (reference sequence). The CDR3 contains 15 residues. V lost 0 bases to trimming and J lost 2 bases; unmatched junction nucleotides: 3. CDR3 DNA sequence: TGTGCCAGCAGTTACTCTTCAGGGGGAAACTATGGCTACACCTTC. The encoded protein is CASSYSSGGNYGYTF.

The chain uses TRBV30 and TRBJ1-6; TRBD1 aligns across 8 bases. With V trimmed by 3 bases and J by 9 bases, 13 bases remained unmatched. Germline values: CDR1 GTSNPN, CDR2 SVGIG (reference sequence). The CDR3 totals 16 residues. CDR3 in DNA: TGTGCCTGGAGGATGGCAGGGGGCTTCGGGTTTTCACCCCTCCACTTT. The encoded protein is CAWRMAGGFGFSPLHF.

The CDR3 loop is CASSVQGGYGYTF. CDR3 nucleotide sequence: TGTGCCAGTAGTGTACAGGGTGGCTATGGCTACACCTTC. The chain employs TRBV19 and TRBJ1-2, with D maybe TRBD1 (6 bases). This CDR3 has 13 residues. V was cut by 5 bases and J by 4 bases, with 11 bases left in between. The germline gives CDR1 LNHDA, CDR2 SQIVND (reference sequence).

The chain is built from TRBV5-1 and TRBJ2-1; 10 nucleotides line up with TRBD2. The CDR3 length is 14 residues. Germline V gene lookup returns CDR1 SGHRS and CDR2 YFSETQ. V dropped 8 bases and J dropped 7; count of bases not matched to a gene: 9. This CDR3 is CARGSGGAANEQFF. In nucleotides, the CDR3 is TGCGCCAGGGGAAGCGGGGGGGCCGCAAATGAGCAGTTCTTC.

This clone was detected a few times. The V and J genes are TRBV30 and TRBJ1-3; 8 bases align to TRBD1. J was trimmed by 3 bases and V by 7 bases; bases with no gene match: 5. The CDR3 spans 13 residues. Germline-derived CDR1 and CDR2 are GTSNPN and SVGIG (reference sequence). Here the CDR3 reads CASGTGGGNTIYF. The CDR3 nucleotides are TGTGCCTCCGGGACAGGAGGTGGAAACACCATATATTTT. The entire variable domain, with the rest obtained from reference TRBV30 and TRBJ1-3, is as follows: SQTIHQWPATLVQPVGSPLSLECTVEGTSNPNLYWYRQAAGRGLQLLFYSVGIGQISSEVPQNLSASRPQDRQFILSSKKLLLSDSGFYLCASGTGGGNTIYFGEGSWLTVV.

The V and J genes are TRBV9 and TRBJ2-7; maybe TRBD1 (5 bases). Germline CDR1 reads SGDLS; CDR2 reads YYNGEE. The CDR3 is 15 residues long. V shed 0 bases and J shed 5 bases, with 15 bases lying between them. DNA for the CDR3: TGTGCCAGCAGCGTAGCTGTGGCAGGGATGCACGAGCAGTACTTC. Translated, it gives CASSVAVAGMHEQYF.

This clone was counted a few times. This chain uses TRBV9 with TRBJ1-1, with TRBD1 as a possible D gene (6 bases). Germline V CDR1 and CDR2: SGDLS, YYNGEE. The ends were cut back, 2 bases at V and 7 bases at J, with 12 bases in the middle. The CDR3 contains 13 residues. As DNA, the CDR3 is TGTGCCAGCAGCGTTGGTCCGGACAGTGAAGCTTTCTTT. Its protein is CASSVGPDSEAFF.

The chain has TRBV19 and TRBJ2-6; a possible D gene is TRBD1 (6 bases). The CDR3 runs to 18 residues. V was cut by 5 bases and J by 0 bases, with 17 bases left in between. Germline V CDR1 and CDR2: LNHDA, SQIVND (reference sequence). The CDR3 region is CASSFGQTINSGANVLTF. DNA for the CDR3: TGTGCCAGTAGTTTCGGACAGACGATTAACTCTGGGGCCAACGTCCTGACTTTC. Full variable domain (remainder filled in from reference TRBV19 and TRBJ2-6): DGGITQSPKYLFRKEGQNVTLSCEQNLNHDAMYWYRQDPGQGLRLIYYSQIVNDFQKGDIAEGYSVSREKKESFPLTVTSAQKNPTAFYLCASSFGQTINSGANVLTFGAGSRLTVL.